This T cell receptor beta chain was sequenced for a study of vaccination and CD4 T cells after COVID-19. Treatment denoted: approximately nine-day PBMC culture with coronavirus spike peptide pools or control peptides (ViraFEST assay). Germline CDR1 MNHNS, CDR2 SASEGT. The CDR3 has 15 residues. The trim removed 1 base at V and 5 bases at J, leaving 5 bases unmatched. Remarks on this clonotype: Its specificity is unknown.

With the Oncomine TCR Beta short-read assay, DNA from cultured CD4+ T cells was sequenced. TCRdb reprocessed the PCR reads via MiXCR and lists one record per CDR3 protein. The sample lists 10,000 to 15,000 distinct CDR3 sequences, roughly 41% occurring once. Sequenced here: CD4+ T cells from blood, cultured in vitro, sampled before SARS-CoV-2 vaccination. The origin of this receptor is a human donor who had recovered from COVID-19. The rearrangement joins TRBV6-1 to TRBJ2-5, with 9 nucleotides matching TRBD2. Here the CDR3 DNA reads TGTGCCAGCAGTGAAGTCGGCGGGAGGGCGGAGACCCAGTACTTC. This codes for CASSEVGGRAETQYF.